This entry is about one TCR beta chain. Its antigen is undetermined. Repertoires were generated with immunoSEQ multiplex PCR, while TCRdb's copy carries only in-frame clones and drops some. The sample contains some 12,000 clones, about 79% of which appear only once. The CDR3 is 13 residues long. CDR1 is KGHSH and CDR2 is LQKENI in the germline V gene. V lost 2 bases and J lost 3, with 7 bases in between. This sample stems from a study of regulatory dendritic cells for organ transplantation. Sorted T cells were CFSE-labeled and cultured 4 to 5 days with allogeneic regulatory or mature dendritic cells at 1:10. FACS sorted CD4+ or CD8+ T cells into CD45RA+ naive and CD45RO+ memory. Overall study results and limits: The authors noted considerable between-person heterogeneity in alloreactive memory CD8+ cells. Regulatory dendritic cells appeared to expand memory CD8+ clones less than mature ones.

The chain uses TRBV18 and TRBJ1-1, with D possibly TRBD1 on 5 matching bases. Material: naive CD4+ T cells from blood cultured with regulatory dendritic cells. Subset of the sample: CD45RA+ naive T cells. The origin of this receptor is a human donor in good health. The CDR3 DNA reads TGTGCCAGCTCACCAGGGGGGGACACTGAAGCTTTCTTT. Protein: CASSPGGDTEAFF. Full variable domain (remainder filled in from reference TRBV18 and TRBJ1-1): NAGVMQNPRHLVRRRGQEARLRCSPMKGHSHVYWYRQLPEEGLKFMVYLQKENIIDESGMPKERFSAEFPKEGPSILRIQQVVRGDSAAYFCASSPGGDTEAFFGQGTRLTVV.